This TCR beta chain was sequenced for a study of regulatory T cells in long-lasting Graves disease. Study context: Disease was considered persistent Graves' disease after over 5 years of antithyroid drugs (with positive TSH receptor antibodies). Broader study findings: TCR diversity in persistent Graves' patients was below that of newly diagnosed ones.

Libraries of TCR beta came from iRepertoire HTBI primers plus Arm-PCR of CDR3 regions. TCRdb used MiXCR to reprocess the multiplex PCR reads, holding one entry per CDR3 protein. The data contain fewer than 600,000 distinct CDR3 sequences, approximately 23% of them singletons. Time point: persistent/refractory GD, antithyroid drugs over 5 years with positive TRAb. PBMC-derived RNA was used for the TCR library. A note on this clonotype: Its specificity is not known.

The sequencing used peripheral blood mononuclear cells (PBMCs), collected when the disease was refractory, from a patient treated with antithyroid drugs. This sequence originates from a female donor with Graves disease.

The CDR3: CASSVDSRDKTKVFF. The DNA of the CDR3 is TGTGCCAGTAGTGTTGACTCCAGGGACAAGACGAAAGTTTTCTTT. The J gene is TRBJ1-1, the V gene TRBV19, with D maybe TRBD1 (6 bases). V lost 5 bases and J 13 bases, leaving 26 bases between the germline ends. The CDR3 sequence is 15 residues long. Germline-derived CDR1 and CDR2 are LNHDA and SQIVND (reference sequence).